This TCR beta chain comes out of a study of cytomegalovirus exposure and HLA in healthy donors. The length of the CDR3 is 14 residues. V lost 3 bases, J lost 6 bases, and 3 bases stayed unmatched. The germline V gene has CDR1 MNHEY and CDR2 SVGAGI. Sequenced by immunoSEQ multiplex PCR; TCRdb stores in-frame clones only, minus some. The table lists under 250,000 clones, approximately 90% of them singletons, with 0.8% to 1.2% in the top ten. V usage is TRBV6-5 and J usage is TRBJ1-5; 9 bases align to TRBD1. The sequence was obtained from a woman younger than 30 in good health and CMV-seronegative. The sample was PBMCs. The CDR3 sequence is CASSYGQGSQPQHF. The CDR3 nucleotides read TGTGCCAGCAGTTATGGACAGGGGAGTCAGCCCCAGCATTTT.